One sample yielded the 18 T cell receptor beta chains listed below, sequenced in a study of cytomegalovirus exposure and HLA in healthy donors (dated by TCRdb to between 2016 and 2019). The library was generated by the immunoSEQ multiplex PCR assay. A mixture of 60 forward primers for TCR Vbeta segments and 13 reverse primers for TCR Jbeta segments was used in the multiplex PCR. TCRdb retrieved this table from immuneACCESS and kept in-frame rearrangements only. Not all clones are present; in checked studies, unresolved V genes account for under half, and no reason is known for the remainder. Recorded for this sample are about 130,000 clones; around three quarters of them occurred a single time. In total, the top ten clones hold over 2.5% of the sample. The sample consisted of PBMCs. The receptors derive from a male donor in good health and CMV-seronegative.

The rearrangement uses TRBV27 and TRBJ2-7; D is perhaps TRBD1 (5 bases). The CDR3 runs 13 residues. Germline V gives CDR1 MNHEY, CDR2 SMNVEV (reference sequence). V lost 3 bases and J lost 2, with 8 bases in between. CDR3 loop: CASSFRATYEQYF. DNA for the CDR3: TGTGCCAGCAGTTTCAGGGCAACCTACGAGCAGTACTTC.

V and J are TRBV11-2 and TRBJ2-7; 10 nucleotides agree with TRBD1. The CDR3 contains 15 residues. J gave up 3 bases and V 4 bases, and 6 bases lay outside the gene matches. The V gene's germline CDR1 is SGHAT and CDR2 FQNNGV. The CDR3 loop is CASSSPRTGGYEQYF. The CDR3 nucleotides read TGTGCCAGCAGCTCCCCCAGGACAGGGGGCTACGAGCAGTACTTC. Looking up the rest from reference TRBV11-2 and TRBJ2-7 gives the full variable domain: EAGVAQSPRYKIIEKRQSVAFWCNPISGHATLYWYQQILGQGPKLLIQFQNNGVVDDSQLPKDRFSAERLKGVDSTLKIQPAKLEDSAVYLCASSSPRTGGYEQYFGPGTRLTVT.

This clone has only a few counts. The V call is TRBV19, the J call TRBJ2-1; 9 nucleotides line up with TRBD2. V was clipped by 4 bases and J by 6 bases; unmatched bases: 10. The germline V gene has CDR1 LNHDA and CDR2 SQIVND (reference sequence). The CDR3 is 16 amino acids. In DNA, the CDR3 is TGTGCCAGTAGTAGCGGGAGGGCCGCGATGAGCAATGAGCAGTTCTTC. Residues: CASSSGRAAMSNEQFF.

This sequence joins TRBV6-5 and TRBJ1-5, with TRBD1 matching 8 bases. V shed 8 bases, J shed 1 base, and the junction held 4 bases outside the gene matches. The CDR3 spans 14 residues. Germline-derived CDR1 and CDR2 are MNHEY and SVGAGI. CDR3 in amino acids: CASRQGASNQPQHF. Here the CDR3 DNA reads TGTGCCAGCCGGCAGGGGGCGAGCAATCAGCCCCAGCATTTT.

This clone has a single count. The chain employs TRBV6-5 and TRBJ2-7, with D possibly matching TRBD1 (5 bases). Deletions cut 6 bases from V and 3 bases from J, with 15 bases between. Germline V lookup: CDR1 MNHEY, CDR2 SVGAGI. This CDR3 contains 14 residues. In nucleotides, the CDR3 is TGTGCCAGCAGATCCCGGACACGCCACTACGAGCAGTACTTC. It is translated as CASRSRTRHYEQYF.

This chain links TRBV5-5 with TRBJ1-2, with 7 positions matching TRBD1. The CDR3 is made up of 13 amino acids. Germline V gene lookup returns CDR1 SGHKS and CDR2 YYEKEE (reference sequence). The trim removed 5 bases at V and 6 bases at J, leaving 7 bases unmatched. As DNA, the CDR3 is TGTGCCAGCAGATCCGGGACAGAGGATGGCTACACCTTC. As protein: CASRSGTEDGYTF.

The V call is TRBV4-1, the J call TRBJ2-3; 8 nucleotides line up with TRBD2. This CDR3 comprises 18 residues. With V trimmed by 1 base and J by 3 bases, 12 bases remained unmatched. The germline CDR1 and CDR2 sequences are MGHRA and YSYEKL. This CDR3 reads CASSQVAGGGRGTDTQYF. In DNA, the CDR3 is TGCGCCAGCAGCCAAGTAGCTGGCGGGGGGCGAGGTACAGATACGCAGTATTTT.

In this sample, this clone turned up a few times. The J gene is TRBJ1-1, the V gene TRBV27, with D perhaps TRBD1 (6 bases). CDR1 and CDR2 (germline): MNHEY, SMNVEV (reference sequence). This CDR3 has 13 residues. Trimming stripped 9 bases from V and 1 base from J, with 12 bases between. The DNA of the CDR3 is TGTGCCAGTTCGGACAGATCGAACACTGAAGCTTTCTTT. Protein sequence: CASSDRSNTEAFF.

The chain links TRBV6-1 to TRBJ2-7, with TRBD2 matching over 9 bases. Germline V lookup: CDR1 MNHNS, CDR2 SASEGT. The CDR3 runs to 15 residues. V lost 8 bases and J lost 3; bases outside the gene matches: 11. CDR3 bases: TGTGCCAGCGCCCGGGACGCGGGGGGGAACTACGAGCAGTACTTC. Translating gives CASARDAGGNYEQYF.

This clone has just one count. The junction differs from germline at one of its ends, possibly a read error. The chain couples TRBV20-1 to TRBJ1-3; 9 nucleotides agree with TRBD1. The CDR3 spans 11 residues. Germline CDR1 reads DFQATT; CDR2 reads SNEGSKA (reference sequence). The CDR3 sequence: CSASHRDRALF. The CDR3 bases are TGCAGTGCTAGCCACCGGGACAGGGCCTTATTT.

The V call is TRBV5-1, the J call TRBJ1-3; the D is unclear. Per the germline V gene, CDR1 is SGHRS and CDR2 is YFSETQ. The ends were cut back, 1 base at V and 4 bases at J, with 3 bases in the middle. The CDR3 contains 12 residues. CDR3 DNA sequence: TGCGCCAGCAGCTTGCCGGGAAACACCATATATTTT. Protein product: CASSLPGNTIYF.

This sequence joins TRBV30 and TRBJ1-3; D is unresolved. Germline V CDR1 and CDR2: GTSNPN, SVGIG (reference sequence). V shed 2 bases and J shed 0 bases, with 11 bases lying between them. This CDR3 region has 15 residues. The CDR3 reads CAWSSGQASGNTIYF. CDR3 bases: TGTGCCTGGAGTTCTGGTCAAGCCTCTGGAAACACCATATATTTT.

Points on this clone: This sample includes further DNA sequences coding for the same CDR3. The chain joins TRBV28 to TRBJ1-4; D is possibly TRBD1 (6 bases). Trimming left V 5 bases short and J 7 bases short, with 8 bases between. The CDR3 is 12 residues long. CDR1 and CDR2 from the germline V gene are MDHEN and SYDVKM. This CDR3 reads CASSTGTEKLFF. For the CDR3, the DNA is TGTGCCAGCAGTACAGGGACTGAAAAACTGTTTTTT.

The chain couples TRBV13 to TRBJ2-5; no definite D call. Germline V gene data show CDR1 as PRHDT and CDR2 as FYEKMQ (reference sequence). The CDR3 has 12 residues. The V end lost 1 base, the J end lost 4 bases, and 4 bases lay between the germline ends. The CDR3 loop is CASSLAGETQYF. The CDR3 DNA follows: TGTGCCAGCAGCTTAGCGGGAGAGACCCAGTACTTC.

The chain links TRBV5-4 to TRBJ2-5; D gene ambiguous. V was clipped by 4 bases and J by 5 bases, with 9 bases between them. CDR1 and CDR2 (germline): SGHNT, YYREEE (reference sequence). The CDR3 consists of 12 residues. CDR3 protein: CASSVPQETQYF. The CDR3 coding sequence is TGTGCCAGCAGCGTCCCACAGGAGACCCAGTACTTC.

The chain links TRBV5-6 to TRBJ2-7, with 8 bases identical to TRBD1. This CDR3 is 16 amino acids long. V lost 0 bases to trimming and J lost 4 bases; unmatched junction nucleotides: 9. Germline V gene sequence: CDR1 SGHDT, CDR2 YYEEEE. CDR3 coding DNA: TGTGCCAGCAGCTTGGCAGGACAGGGCGTTTTATACGAGCAGTACTTC. Translation: CASSLAGQGVLYEQYF.

This rearrangement joins TRBV14 to TRBJ1-2; D not resolved. The CDR3 runs 16 residues. V was cut by 0 bases and J by 2 bases, with 13 bases left in between. Germline CDR1 and CDR2: SGHDN and FVKESK. The CDR3 reads CASSQDYANTNYGYTF. DNA for the CDR3: TGTGCCAGCAGCCAAGATTATGCCAACACAAACTATGGCTACACCTTC.

V is TRBV6-5 and J is TRBJ1-2, with no clear D. V dropped 6 bases and J dropped 5 bases, with 13 bases sitting between them. Per the germline V gene, CDR1 is MNHEY and CDR2 is SVGAGI. CDR3 length: 13 amino acids. CDR3 DNA: TGTGCCAGCAGCCGAGGACTCCTGTATGGCTACACCTTC. Amino acids: CASSRGLLYGYTF.